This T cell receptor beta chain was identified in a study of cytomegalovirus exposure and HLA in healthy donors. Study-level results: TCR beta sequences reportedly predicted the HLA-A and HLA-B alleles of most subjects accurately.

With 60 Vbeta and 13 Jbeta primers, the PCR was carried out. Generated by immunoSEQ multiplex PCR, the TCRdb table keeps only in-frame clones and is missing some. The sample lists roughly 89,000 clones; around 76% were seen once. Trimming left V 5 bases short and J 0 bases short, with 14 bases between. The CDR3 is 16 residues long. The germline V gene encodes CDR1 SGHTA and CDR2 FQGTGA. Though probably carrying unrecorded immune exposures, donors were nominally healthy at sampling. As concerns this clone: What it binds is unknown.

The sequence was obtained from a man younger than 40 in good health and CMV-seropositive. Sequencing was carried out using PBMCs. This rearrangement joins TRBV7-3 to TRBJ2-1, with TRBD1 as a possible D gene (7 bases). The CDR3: CASSQGGGRSYNEQFF. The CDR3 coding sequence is TGTGCCAGCAGCCAGGGGGGTGGACGCTCCTACAATGAGCAGTTCTTC.